Listed here are 15 T cell receptor beta chains from one sample, sequenced in a study of T cell repertoires in ileal Crohn's disease (dated by TCRdb to the late 2010s). The library was made by the immunoSEQ multiplex PCR assay. The source is immuneACCESS, and TCRdb retained only in-frame sequences with V and J called. Part of the clones is not carried over; for the studies checked, unresolved V genes explain less than half of this, and the remainder is unexplained. This sample gives about 15,000 clones in total; about three quarters of them show up just once. The ten largest clones take up approximately 4.3% of the sample. The sample's time point label, decoded: neoterminal ileum biopsy at postoperative endoscopy, about 6 months after surgery. Sequencing was performed on ileal tissue. The source is an adult with Crohn's disease.

The rearrangement uses TRBV5-1 and TRBJ1-4, with D tentatively TRBD1 (6 bases). V was pared by 3 bases and J by 8 bases, with 20 bases between. Germline V gene data show CDR1 as SGHRS and CDR2 as YFSETQ. The CDR3 sequence is 16 residues long. The CDR3 DNA sequence: TGCGCCAGCAGCTCCTGGGGGGCCTTTAATGAGGAAAAACTGTTTTTT. Translating it yields CASSSWGAFNEEKLFF.

The rearrangement uses TRBV5-1 and TRBJ2-3; 8 nucleotides match TRBD1. Germline trimming cut 2 bases from V and 3 bases from J; bases unmatched to any gene: 5. CDR3 length: 15 residues. Germline V gives CDR1 SGHRS, CDR2 YFSETQ. CDR3 residues: CASSLGQGRTDTQYF. In DNA form, the CDR3 reads TGCGCCAGCAGCTTAGGACAGGGAAGGACAGATACGCAGTATTTT.

The genes are TRBV5-5 and TRBJ1-2, with TRBD1 matching over 7 bases. The V segment lost 4 bases and the J segment 4 bases; nucleotides outside the gene matches: 4. The CDR3 is 13 amino acids. CDR1 and CDR2 (germline): SGHKS, YYEKEE (reference sequence). Here the CDR3 reads CASSDDRAYGYTF. In nucleotides, the CDR3 is TGTGCCAGCAGCGACGACAGGGCCTATGGCTACACCTTC.

This rearrangement joins TRBV9 to TRBJ2-3, with D possibly being TRBD2 (5 bases). The CDR3 runs to 15 residues. The germline V gene encodes CDR1 SGDLS and CDR2 YYNGEE. The germline V and J ends were trimmed by 1 base and 1 base, with 10 bases remaining between them. CDR3 nucleotide sequence: TGTGCCAGCAGCGTACTCGGAGGCGGCACAGATACGCAGTATTTT. Translation: CASSVLGGGTDTQYF.

The V gene is TRBV7-6, the J gene TRBJ2-1, with TRBD1 as a possible D gene (6 bases). The CDR3 covers 16 residues. V lost 5 bases to trimming and J lost 7 bases, with 21 bases between them. Germline lookup yields CDR1 SGHVS and CDR2 FNYEAQ. CDR3 bases: TGTGCCAGCAGCCCCTCTCCTGGGGGCGCTGGGAATGAGCAGTTCTTC. This codes for CASSPSPGGAGNEQFF.

CDR3 residues: CASSAPTSTETQYF. As DNA, the CDR3 is TGTGCCAGCAGTGCCCCGACTAGTACGGAGACCCAGTACTTC. This chain connects TRBV25-1 to TRBJ2-5; the D gene is possibly TRBD2 (6 bases). CDR1 is MGHDK and CDR2 is SYGVNS in the germline V gene. V was clipped by 4 bases and J by 5 bases, with 14 bases between them. The CDR3 spans 14 residues.

The rearrangement uses TRBV28 and TRBJ1-1, with D possibly matching TRBD1 (6 bases). CDR1 and CDR2 (germline): MDHEN, SYDVKM. Trimming cost V 5 bases and J 1 base, with 23 bases left between them. CDR3 size: 18 residues. The CDR3 here is CASSHRMGAMASNTEAFF. In nucleotides, the CDR3 is TGTGCCAGCAGTCATCGGATGGGGGCGATGGCCTCGAACACTGAAGCTTTCTTT.

Worth noting for this clone: This CDR3 is also generated by other DNA sequences in the sample. The J gene is TRBJ2-5, the V gene TRBV5-8; possible D gene TRBD1, 6 bases. CDR3 size: 15 residues. Germline V gene sequence: CDR1 SGHTS, CDR2 YDEGEE. V gave up 0 bases and J gave up 0 bases, with 9 bases separating them. CDR3 in DNA: TGTGCCAGCAGCTTGGTAGACAGGAACCAAGAGACCCAGTACTTC. Amino acids: CASSLVDRNQETQYF.

The rearrangement links TRBV5-4 to TRBJ2-1, with D unclear. Trimming removed 4 bases at V and 0 bases at J, with 11 bases between. Germline loops: CDR1 SGHNT, CDR2 YYREEE (reference sequence). This CDR3 region has 15 residues. CDR3 sequence (DNA): TGTGCCAGCAGCCTCGGGTTGGACTCCTACAATGAGCAGTTCTTC. This gives the protein CASSLGLDSYNEQFF.

V and J are TRBV7-2 and TRBJ2-1; D ambiguous. Germline loops: CDR1 SGHTA, CDR2 FQGNSA. V lost 1 base, J lost 7 bases, and 14 bases lay in between. The CDR3 length is 15 residues. The CDR3 protein is CASSLEGPFGNEQFF. In DNA, the CDR3 is TGTGCCAGCAGCTTAGAAGGGCCGTTTGGAAATGAGCAGTTCTTC.

V gene TRBV5-6 combines with J gene TRBJ2-7, with 7 positions matching TRBD1. The CDR3 has 14 residues. CDR1 is SGHDT, CDR2 YYEEEE, per germline. With V trimmed by 4 bases and J by 6 bases, 10 bases remained unmatched. CDR3 sequence reads: CASSPNRGTGEQYF. The CDR3 nucleotides are TGTGCCAGCAGCCCCAACAGGGGAACGGGCGAGCAGTACTTC.

V is TRBV5-8 and J is TRBJ1-2, with 7 bases identical to TRBD1. V trimming: 3 bases; J trimming: 3 bases; junction bases outside the gene matches: 17. The CDR3 spans 18 residues. Germline-derived CDR1 and CDR2 are SGHTS and YDEGEE. CDR3 loop: CASSSPVLGQILDYGYTF. The CDR3 coding sequence is TGTGCCAGCAGCTCTCCTGTGTTGGGACAGATATTAGACTATGGCTACACCTTC.

The chain carries TRBV20-1 and TRBJ2-3, with D uncertain. With 6 bases removed from V and 6 bases from J, the gap between germline ends came to 7 bases. The germline CDR1 and CDR2 sequences are DFQATT and SNEGSKA (reference sequence). The CDR3 runs to 10 residues. The CDR3 DNA reads TGCAGTGCAATGGTGGATACGCAGTATTTT. Protein product: CSAMVDTQYF.

Here the CDR3 reads CASIPDHGGLNSPLHF. As DNA, the CDR3 is TGTGCCAGCATCCCAGACCATGGGGGATTGAATTCACCCCTCCACTTT. V is TRBV28 and J is TRBJ1-6; D might be TRBD1 (5 bases). CDR1 MDHEN and CDR2 SYDVKM come from the germline V gene. The CDR3 runs to 16 residues. Deletions cut 7 bases from V and 7 bases from J, with 20 bases between.

The rearrangement joins TRBV27 to TRBJ2-7; D perhaps matches TRBD1 (6 bases). CDR1 and CDR2 (germline): MNHEY, SMNVEV (reference sequence). The CDR3 contains 13 residues. Deletions cut 6 bases from V and 4 bases from J, with 13 bases between. The CDR3: CASRGHDTYEQYF. CDR3 DNA sequence: TGTGCCAGCAGGGGACACGACACTTACGAGCAGTACTTC.